The next 19 T cell receptor beta chains were all read from a single sample in a study of beta chain features in type 1 diabetes. Expressed TCRB transcripts were sequenced after all isolated RNA was converted to cDNA. The table came from immunoSEQ multiplex PCR; TCRdb's copy has only in-frame clones and leaves some out. The table has 250,000 to 300,000 clones, about 7.8% seen once. Sequencing was performed on central memory CD4+ T cells from blood. Source of these receptors: a woman between 18 and 29 years old in good health.

This clone has ten or more counts. Written as DNA, the CDR3 is TGTGCCAGCGGAACGGAGGCGACCTCTGGAAACACCATATATTTT. This translates into CASGTEATSGNTIYF. V and J are TRBV5-4 and TRBJ1-3; no clear D. The CDR3 is 15 amino acids. V lost 7 bases and J 0 bases, leaving 14 bases between the germline ends. Germline CDR1 reads SGHNT; CDR2 reads YYREEE (reference sequence).

This clone appeared a few times. The chain has TRBV10-3 and TRBJ2-1; D remains ambiguous. The germline gives CDR1 ENHRY, CDR2 SYGVKD. The germline V and J ends were trimmed by 0 bases and 5 bases, with 5 bases remaining between them. The CDR3 is made up of 13 amino acids. In DNA, the CDR3 is TGTGCCATCAGTGAGTCGGCTAACAATGAGCAGTTCTTC. This sequence encodes CAISESANNEQFF.

There are many counts of this clone. The DNA of the CDR3 is TGTGCCAGCAGCTTAGCGGGGACAGTTACCTACGAGCAGTACTTC. It yields the protein CASSLAGTVTYEQYF. This chain connects TRBV7-2 to TRBJ2-7; 7 bases map to TRBD1. The germline gives CDR1 SGHTA, CDR2 FQGNSA. Trimming at V came to 0 bases and at J to 2 bases, leaving 4 bases not matched to a gene. The CDR3 runs to 15 residues.

This clone was seen ten or more times. The rearrangement uses TRBV18 and TRBJ2-5; no definite D call. CDR1 and CDR2 (germline): KGHSH, LQKENI. The CDR3 has 12 amino acids. Between the trimmed V and J ends, which lost 2 bases and 5 bases, there was a span of 6 bases. CDR3 sequence (DNA): TGTGCCAGCTCACCAAATGGGGAGACCCAGTACTTC. Its protein product is CASSPNGETQYF.

This clone came up many times. The V gene is TRBV7-9, the J gene TRBJ2-2; tentative D call: TRBD1 (6 bases). This CDR3 has 14 residues. V lost 6 bases and J lost 4, with 12 bases in between. Looked up from germline, CDR1 is SEHNR and CDR2 is FQNEAQ (reference sequence). CDR3 protein: CASRDIRGTGELFF. The CDR3 DNA sequence: TGTGCCAGCAGGGACATCAGGGGCACCGGGGAGCTGTTTTTT.

Concerning this clone: The same CDR3 arises from other DNA sequences in this sample as well. The chain is built from TRBV14 and TRBJ1-5; no firm D call. Trimming removed 1 base at V and 7 bases at J, with 5 bases between. The CDR3 totals 12 residues. Germline V lookup: CDR1 SGHDN, CDR2 FVKESK. Here the CDR3 reads CASSQGYQPQHF. As DNA, the CDR3 is TGTGCCAGCAGCCAAGGTTACCAGCCCCAGCATTTT.

The chain couples TRBV7-3 to TRBJ2-5; maybe TRBD1 (6 bases). V lost 1 base and J lost 4, with 13 bases in between. Per germline, CDR1 SGHTA and CDR2 FQGTGA. The CDR3 has 15 amino acids. CDR3 DNA sequence: TGTGCCAGCAGCTTAAACTCAGGGGTAGGAGAGACCCAGTACTTC. Residues: CASSLNSGVGETQYF.

There are a few counts of this clone. The gene calls are TRBV27 and TRBJ1-4; D is unclear. This CDR3 is built from 16 residues. V was shortened by 5 bases and J by 8 bases, with 21 bases between the two germline ends. From germline, CDR1 is MNHEY and CDR2 SMNVEV (reference sequence). CDR3 protein: CASSLFPPRDREKLFF. In DNA, the CDR3 is TGTGCCAGCAGTCTTTTCCCCCCCCGGGATCGCGAAAAACTGTTTTTT.

This clone was observed a handful of times. V and J are TRBV7-6 and TRBJ2-1; 7 bases line up with TRBD2. Germline V CDR1 and CDR2: SGHVS, FNYEAQ. The CDR3 spans 14 residues. V lost 5 bases and J lost 5; bases outside the gene matches: 6. CDR3 loop: CASSPGTTNNEQFF. CDR3 coding DNA: TGTGCCAGCAGCCCCGGGACTACAAACAATGAGCAGTTCTTC.

The CDR3 DNA reads TGTGCCAGCTCGGCAGGACTAGCGGTAACTGGGGCCAACGTCCTGACTTTC. It specifies CASSAGLAVTGANVLTF. The rearrangement links TRBV18 to TRBJ2-6; 10 nucleotides align to TRBD2. Germline lookup yields CDR1 KGHSH and CDR2 LQKENI. With V trimmed by 6 bases and J by 2 bases, 7 bases remained unmatched. CDR3 size: 17 residues.

This chain joins TRBV5-5 and TRBJ2-5; no definite D call. Per germline, CDR1 SGHKS and CDR2 YYEKEE (reference sequence). Trimming took off 2 bases at V and 6 bases at J, with 17 bases between the two ends. This CDR3 has 15 amino acids. The CDR3 DNA sequence: TGTGCCAGCAGCTTTAGTCCTTGGGATTTGAAGACCCAGTACTTC. It is translated as CASSFSPWDLKTQYF.

V is TRBV9 and J is TRBJ1-5; 9 bases are shared with TRBD1. The V and J ends lost 4 bases and 6 bases, in that order; junction bases with no gene match: 8. Germline loops: CDR1 SGDLS, CDR2 YYNGEE. The CDR3 contains 15 residues. The CDR3 loop reads CASSPRTGAGQPQHF. The CDR3 bases are TGTGCCAGCAGCCCCCGGACAGGGGCAGGTCAGCCCCAGCATTTT.

This clone was detected ten times or more. The chain carries TRBV7-9 and TRBJ1-2, with 7 bases that match TRBD1. The V and J ends lost 5 bases and 4 bases, in that order; junction bases with no gene match: 10. Germline lookup yields CDR1 SEHNR and CDR2 FQNEAQ (reference sequence). The CDR3 is 15 residues long. DNA of the CDR3: TGTGCCAGCAGCCCGGCGGGACAGATCGTCTATGGCTACACCTTC. Translation gives CASSPAGQIVYGYTF.

As for this clone: Other DNA sequences in this specimen translate into the identical CDR3. This chain connects TRBV29-1 to TRBJ2-2; D is uncertain. The germline V gene encodes CDR1 SQVTM and CDR2 ANQGSEA. Trimming pared 7 bases from V and 5 bases from J, leaving 8 bases between. The CDR3 loop spans 11 amino acids. For the CDR3, the DNA is TGCAGCGCCGGTGTAACCGGGGAGCTGTTTTTT. This sequence encodes CSAGVTGELFF.

The chain recombines TRBV6-1 with TRBJ2-7; either TRBD1 or TRBD2 may fit D (5 bases each). Trimming cost V 1 base and J 3 bases, with 10 bases left between them. The CDR3 has 14 amino acids. Germline V CDR1 and CDR2: MNHNS, SASEGT. The chain's CDR3 is CASSEGGIIYEQYV. CDR3 coding DNA: TGTGCCAGCAGTGAAGGGGGGATCATCTACGAGCAGTACGTC.

The chain has TRBV19 and TRBJ2-3, with D unresolved. CDR1 and CDR2 (germline): LNHDA, SQIVND (reference sequence). There are 14 residues in the CDR3. Trimming shortened V by 4 bases and J by 1 base, and 9 bases separated the two germline ends. CDR3: CASSTRSGTDTQYF. The CDR3 nucleotides read TGTGCCAGTAGTACCCGCAGTGGCACAGATACGCAGTATTTT. The variable domain in full, completed from reference TRBV19 and TRBJ2-3, reads DGGITQSPKYLFRKEGQNVTLSCEQNLNHDAMYWYRQDPGQGLRLIYYSQIVNDFQKGDIAEGYSVSREKKESFPLTVTSAQKNPTAFYLCASSTRSGTDTQYFGPGTRLTVL.

This clone was seen only a few times. The rearrangement uses TRBV20-1 and TRBJ2-7, with D possibly matching TRBD2 (5 bases). V was cut by 5 bases and J by 7 bases, with 12 bases left in between. CDR3 length equals 11 residues. CDR1 DFQATT and CDR2 SNEGSKA come from the germline V gene (reference sequence). CDR3 DNA: TGCAGTGCTGAGGGCCGGCGGGAGCAGTACGTC. Translating it yields CSAEGRREQYV.

This clone has more than one count but fewer than ten. CDR3 sequence reads: CASSSPRGPTNEKLFF. The CDR3 DNA reads as TGTGCCAGCAGTTCCCCCAGGGGCCCAACTAATGAAAAACTGTTTTTT. The chain recombines TRBV28 with TRBJ1-4, with D maybe TRBD1 (6 bases). This CDR3 is 16 amino acids long. From germline, CDR1 is MDHEN and CDR2 SYDVKM. V gave up 4 bases and J gave up 0 bases, with 12 bases separating them.

This clone was seen repeatedly, ten times or more. The J gene is TRBJ2-7, the V gene TRBV7-8; the D gene could be TRBD1 or TRBD2 (5 bases each). The V end was cut by 1 base, the J end by 6 bases, with 10 bases between. Germline V gives CDR1 SGHVS, CDR2 FQNEAQ. CDR3 length: 13 residues. CDR3 sequence (DNA): TGTGCCAGCAGCTTAGATGAGGGGTTCGAGCAGTACGTC. It translates to CASSLDEGFEQYV.